This T cell receptor beta chain was retrieved from a study of T cell responses to AZD1222 COVID-19 vaccine. Regarding the study as a whole: Receipt of two AZD1222 doses was followed by a rise in Spike-specific TCR breadth and depth.

Here immunoSEQ multiplex PCR was the method, and the copy in TCRdb shows in-frame clones only, minus some. The sample holds approximately 110,000 clones, 70% to 90% seen once. The ends were cut back, 4 bases at V and 6 bases at J, with 16 bases in the middle. Per the germline V gene, CDR1 is SGHKS and CDR2 is YYEKEE (reference sequence). The CDR3 is 15 residues long. Comments on this clone: No antigen is known for it.

The sample was peripheral blood, taken on day 0 of AZD1222 vaccination. The genes are TRBV5-5 and TRBJ1-4; TRBD1 is a possible D gene (5 bases). This sequence was found in an adult in good health. CDR3: CASSQLRDGDEKLFF. CDR3 DNA sequence: TGTGCCAGCAGCCAACTCCGGGACGGAGATGAAAAACTGTTTTTT.